The present entry profiles one T cell receptor (beta chain) with its context. This sample was taken from a study of blood T cell repertoires in COVID-19. Generated by immunoSEQ multiplex PCR, the TCRdb table keeps only in-frame clones and is missing some. The sample consists of over 450,000 clones, roughly 89% of them appearing once. This CDR3 is built from 13 residues. CDR1 is MNHEY and CDR2 is SVGAGI in the germline V gene. Trimming took off 5 bases at V and 6 bases at J, with 13 bases between the two ends. The sample was peripheral blood. This TCR was recovered from a woman aged 45-60 years with COVID-19, enrolled during active disease. This chain joins TRBV6-5 and TRBJ1-2; possible D gene TRBD1, 6 bases. The CDR3: CASSPGQNDGYTF. CDR3 nucleotide sequence: TGTGCCAGCAGTCCAGGACAGAATGATGGCTACACCTTC.